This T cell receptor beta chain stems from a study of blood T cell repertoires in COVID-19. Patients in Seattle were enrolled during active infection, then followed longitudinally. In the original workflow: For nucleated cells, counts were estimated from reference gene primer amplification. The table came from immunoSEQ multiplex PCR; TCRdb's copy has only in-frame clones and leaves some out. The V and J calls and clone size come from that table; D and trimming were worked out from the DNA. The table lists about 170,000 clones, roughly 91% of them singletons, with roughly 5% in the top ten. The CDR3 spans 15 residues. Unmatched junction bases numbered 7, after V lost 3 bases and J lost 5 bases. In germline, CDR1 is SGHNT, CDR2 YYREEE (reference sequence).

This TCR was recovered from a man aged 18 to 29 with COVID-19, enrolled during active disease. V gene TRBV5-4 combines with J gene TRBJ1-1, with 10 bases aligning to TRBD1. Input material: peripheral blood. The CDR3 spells CASSSSTGGLTEAFF. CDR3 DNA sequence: TGTGCCAGCAGCTCATCGACAGGGGGCTTAACTGAAGCTTTCTTT.